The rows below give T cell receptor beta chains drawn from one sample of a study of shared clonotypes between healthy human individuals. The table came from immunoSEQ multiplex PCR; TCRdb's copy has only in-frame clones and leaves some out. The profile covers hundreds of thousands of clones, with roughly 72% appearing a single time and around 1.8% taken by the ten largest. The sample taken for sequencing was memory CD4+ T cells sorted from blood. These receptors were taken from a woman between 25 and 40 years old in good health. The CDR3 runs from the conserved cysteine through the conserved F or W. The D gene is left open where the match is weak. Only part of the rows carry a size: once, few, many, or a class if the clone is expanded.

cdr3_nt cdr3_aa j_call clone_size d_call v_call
TGTGCCAGCAGCCCCTCCTCGGGACTAGCGGGAATGAGCTCCTACAATGAGCAGTTCTTC CASSPSSGLAGMSSYNEQFF TRBJ2-1 NA TRBD2 TRBV5-8
TGCGCCAGCAGTCAGACGACCCGCGGCGGTACGCAGTATTTT CASSQTTRGGTQYF TRBJ2-3 NA NA TRBV10-2
TGTGCCAGCAGCTTAGTGACAGGGAAAGAGACCCAGTACTTC CASSLVTGKETQYF TRBJ2-5 few TRBD1 TRBV7-9
TGTGCCAGCACCCCCCCAGCCTCGAGCTCCTACGAGCAGTACTTC CASTPPASSSYEQYF TRBJ2-7 NA NA TRBV28
TGCGCCAGCAGCATCAACAGGGCGGGCGGGGAGCTGTTTTTT CASSINRAGGELFF TRBJ2-2 NA NA TRBV5-1
TGTGCCAGCAGTTTAGGGACAGGGGTGACAGATACGCAGTATTTT CASSLGTGVTDTQYF TRBJ2-3 NA TRBD1 TRBV27
TGTGCCAGCAGCTTTACAGGGGGCGAACGCGAGCAGTACTTC CASSFTGGEREQYF TRBJ2-7 NA TRBD1 TRBV11-2
TGTGCCAGCAGCCTGAGGGGACAGGGGAACTATGGCTACACCTTC CASSLRGQGNYGYTF TRBJ1-2 NA TRBD1 TRBV14
TGTGCCAGCAGTGATGGTGTCTATGGCTACACCTTC CASSDGVYGYTF TRBJ1-2 few NA TRBV2
TGTGCCAGCAGTGAATTGCGGACTAGCGGTACTTACGAGCAGTACTTC CASSELRTSGTYEQYF TRBJ2-7 NA TRBD2 TRBV2
TGTGCCACAAAGGGGGGGGAGGGATCTCAGCCCCAGCATTTT CATKGGEGSQPQHF TRBJ1-5 NA NA TRBV10-3
TGTGCCAGCAGTTACGGACAGGGGGGCGACTACGAGCAGTACTTC CASSYGQGGDYEQYF TRBJ2-7 NA TRBD1 TRBV6-5
TGCGCCAGCAGTGGGGTCCGGACCGGGGAGCTGTTTTTT CASSGVRTGELFF TRBJ2-2 few NA TRBV5-1